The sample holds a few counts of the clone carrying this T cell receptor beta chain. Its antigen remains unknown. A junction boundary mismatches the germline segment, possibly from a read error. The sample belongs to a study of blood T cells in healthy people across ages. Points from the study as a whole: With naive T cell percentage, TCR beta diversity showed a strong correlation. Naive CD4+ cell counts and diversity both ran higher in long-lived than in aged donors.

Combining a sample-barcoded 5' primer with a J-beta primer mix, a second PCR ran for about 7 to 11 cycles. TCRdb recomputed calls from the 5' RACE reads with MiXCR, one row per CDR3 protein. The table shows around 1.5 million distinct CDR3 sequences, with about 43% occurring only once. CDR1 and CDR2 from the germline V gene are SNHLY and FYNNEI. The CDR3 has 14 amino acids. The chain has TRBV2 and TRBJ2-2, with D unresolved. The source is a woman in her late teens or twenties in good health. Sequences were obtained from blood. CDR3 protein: CASTGTANTGELFF. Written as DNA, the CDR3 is TGCGCCAGTACTGGCACAGCGAACACCGGGGAGCTGTTTTTT.